The source of this TCR beta chain is a study of T-cell reconstitution after alpha-beta-depleted transplantation in children. Study results and caveats: When one year had passed after transplant, most T-cell counts and diversity came from newly produced T cells. Alpha-beta T cells about two months after transplant reportedly derived from several hundred expanded graft clones. The study traced high day-60 TCRbeta diversity in some patients to surviving recipient T cells and thymic progenitors.

CDR1 is SQVTM, CDR2 ANQGSEA, per germline. The CDR3 sequence is 15 residues long. Comment on this clonotype: Its cognate antigen is unknown. At one of its ends the junction is not consistent with the germline gene, which may arise from a read error.

The authors prepared the TCRbeta library with unique molecular identifiers. TCRdb independently ran MiXCR on the PCR reads; one entry per CDR3 protein. The data hold roughly 570,000 distinct CDR3 sequences, with over 20% observed a single time. Sequences were derived from PBMCs, sampled before TCRalphabeta/CD19-depleted stem cell transplant. This rearrangement joins TRBV29-1 to TRBJ1-2; 7 bases fit TRBD1. The TCR was taken from a boy under two years old with Wiskott-Aldrich syndrome, due to receive a stem cell transplant. The chain's CDR3 is CSVEAGQPILYGYTF. In DNA form, the CDR3 reads TGCAGCGTGGAAGCGGGACAGCCGATTCTCTATGGCTACACCTTC. Full variable domain (rest looked up from reference TRBV29-1 and TRBJ1-2): SAVISQKPSRDICQRGTSLTIQCQVDSQVTMMFWYRQQPGQSLTLIATANQGSEATYESGFVIDKFPISRPNLTFSTLTVSNMSPEDSSIYLCSVEAGQPILYGYTFGSGTRLTVV.